The next 20 T cell receptor beta chains were all read from a single sample in a study of radiation and T cells in renal cell carcinoma. Libraries were prepared by immunoSEQ multiplex PCR; TCRdb keeps only in-frame clonotypes and omits some of them. The sample lists 100,000 to 150,000 clones; approximately 85% were seen once. Time point specified: blood 2 weeks post-SBRT. The sample's treatment: 15 Gy SBRT to primary tumor, nephrectomy 4 weeks later. The sample here was blood, taken from a patient whose treatment included radiotherapy and nephrectomy. The receptors shown here come from a man aged 45-65 years with renal cell carcinoma.

The chain recombines TRBV28 with TRBJ2-3, with TRBD1 as a possible D gene (5 bases). Trimming shortened V by 3 bases and J by 12 bases, and 16 bases separated the two germline ends. Germline V gives CDR1 MDHEN, CDR2 SYDVKM. This CDR3 is built from 13 residues. CDR3 in amino acids: CASSLGQDDIQYF. The DNA of the CDR3 is TGTGCCAGCAGTTTGGGGCAGGATGATATTCAGTATTTT.

This clone occurred once. This chain links TRBV7-9 with TRBJ2-7; TRBD1 matches 9 bases. Germline loops: CDR1 SEHNR, CDR2 FQNEAQ (reference sequence). This CDR3 is built from 17 residues. After removal of 4 bases from V and 2 bases from J, the junction contained 12 bases not matched to a gene. DNA for the CDR3: TGTGCCAGCAGCTCCGACGTGGGGACAGGGATGGCCTACGAGCAGTACTTC. Protein sequence: CASSSDVGTGMAYEQYF.

The rearrangement links TRBV12-5 to TRBJ1-4; TRBD1 matches 7 bases. Germline CDR1 and CDR2: LGHNT and FRNRAP. V lost 5 bases and J lost 13; bases outside the gene matches: 13. The length of the CDR3 is 14 residues. The CDR3 DNA sequence: TGTGCTAGTGGTCAACCTAACACAGGGGTTGGACTGTTTTTT. Amino acids: CASGQPNTGVGLFF. The variable domain in full, completed from reference TRBV12-5 and TRBJ1-4, reads DARVTQTPRHKVTEMGQEVTMRCQPILGHNTVFWYRQTMMQGLELLAYFRNRAPLDDSGMPKDRFSAEMPDATLATLKIQPSEPRDSAVYFCASGQPNTGVGLFFGSGTQLSVL.

A remark on this clone: Other nucleotide sequences in the sample specify the same CDR3. The chain joins TRBV19 to TRBJ1-1; no clear D. The germline V and J ends were trimmed by 1 base and 1 base, with 7 bases remaining between them. The CDR3 is made up of 14 amino acids. The germline gives CDR1 LNHDA, CDR2 SQIVND (reference sequence). The CDR3 DNA reads as TGTGCCAGTAGTATAGGGGGAGGGAACACTGAAGCTTTCTTT. The encoded protein is CASSIGGGNTEAFF.

As for this clone: One end of the junction varies from germline; a read error may be responsible. The rearrangement uses TRBV6-5 and TRBJ2-5, with no clear D. The CDR3 covers 13 residues. Germline-derived CDR1 and CDR2 are MNHEY and SVGAGI. The CDR3 DNA reads as TGTGCCAGCAAAGGCGTAGGGCAAGTGACCCAGTACTTC. This gives the protein CASKGVGQVTQYF.

This clone was observed a single time. The chain links TRBV6-5 to TRBJ2-1; 7 bases match TRBD1. V shed 1 base and J 4 bases; nucleotides not matched to a gene: 1. The length of the CDR3 is 14 residues. Germline V gene data show CDR1 as MNHEY and CDR2 as SVGAGI. The CDR3 DNA follows: TGTGCCAGCAGTTACTTGGGACAGTACAATGAGCAGTTCTTC. It translates to CASSYLGQYNEQFF.

The V gene is TRBV27, the J gene TRBJ2-2, with TRBD2 as a possible D gene (6 bases). V was clipped by 6 bases and J by 4 bases, with 15 bases between them. The CDR3 covers 15 residues. Germline values: CDR1 MNHEY, CDR2 SMNVEV (reference sequence). The CDR3 loop reads CASSRVLGGTGELFF. The CDR3 DNA is TGTGCCAGCAGCCGAGTTTTGGGGGGCACCGGGGAGCTGTTTTTT.

V is TRBV30 and J is TRBJ1-6; D gene unclear. This CDR3 has 14 residues. Germline V CDR1 and CDR2: GTSNPN, SVGIG (reference sequence). Trimming shortened V by 2 bases and J by 5 bases, and 10 bases separated the two germline ends. The CDR3 DNA reads TGTGCCTGGAGTCGCCCCGTTGATAATTCACCCCTCCACTTT. This gives the protein CAWSRPVDNSPLHF.

CDR3 coding DNA: TGTGCCAGCTCACCCCCACAGAATACGCAGTATTTT. Translated: CASSPPQNTQYF. The rearrangement joins TRBV18 to TRBJ2-3; D is unresolved. V lost 3 bases, J lost 7 bases, and 8 bases lay in between. The CDR3 spans 12 residues. The germline V gene has CDR1 KGHSH and CDR2 LQKENI.

This clone was found a few times. The chain joins TRBV6-1 to TRBJ2-7; D might be TRBD1 (6 bases). V lost 8 bases to trimming and J lost 3 bases, with 11 bases between them. The CDR3 runs to 12 residues. The germline V gene encodes CDR1 MNHNS and CDR2 SASEGT. CDR3 sequence: CASGRGFYEQYF. The CDR3 DNA is TGTGCCAGCGGCAGGGGTTTCTACGAGCAGTACTTC.

The chain uses TRBV28 and TRBJ2-7, with no clear D. Trimming left V 4 bases short and J 3 bases short, with 10 bases between. There are 13 residues in the CDR3. Germline V gives CDR1 MDHEN, CDR2 SYDVKM. CDR3 nucleotide sequence: TGTGCCAGCAGTTCAAGGGCTCTCTACGAGCAGTACTTC. Translated: CASSSRALYEQYF.

The genes are TRBV30 and TRBJ2-7, with D perhaps given as TRBD1 or TRBD2 (6 bases each). The CDR3 spans 13 residues. Trimming shortened V by 5 bases and J by 7 bases, and 18 bases separated the two germline ends. Germline CDR1 reads GTSNPN; CDR2 reads SVGIG (reference sequence). The CDR3 DNA reads as TGTGCCTGGTCTCCCCGGGGGCCTTTTGAGCAGTACTTC. It translates to CAWSPRGPFEQYF.

The V gene is TRBV9, the J gene TRBJ2-3; 8 bases line up with TRBD2. With V trimmed by 3 bases and J by 4 bases, 10 bases remained unmatched. Germline loops: CDR1 SGDLS, CDR2 YYNGEE. This CDR3 is 16 amino acids long. The CDR3 sequence: CASSALGTSGSDTQYF. CDR3 nucleotide sequence: TGTGCCAGCAGCGCATTAGGGACTAGTGGTTCAGATACGCAGTATTTT. Full variable domain (missing parts from reference TRBV9 and TRBJ2-3): DSGVTQTPKHLITATGQRVTLRCSPRSGDLSVYWYQQSLDQGLQFLIQYYNGEERAKGNILERFSAQQFPDLHSELNLSSLELGDSALYFCASSALGTSGSDTQYFGPGTRLTVL.

The chain employs TRBV28 and TRBJ2-7; TRBD2 aligns across 8 bases. The germline gives CDR1 MDHEN, CDR2 SYDVKM. The CDR3 totals 14 residues. Trimming took 2 bases from V and 5 from J; bases not matched to a gene: 5. DNA for the CDR3: TGTGCCAGCAGTTTACCCGGGACTAGGAACGAGCAGTACTTC. Translating it yields CASSLPGTRNEQYF.

The genes are TRBV7-2 and TRBJ1-2; no clear D. The germline V gene has CDR1 SGHTA and CDR2 FQGNSA. With 1 base removed from V and 6 bases from J, the gap between germline ends came to 3 bases. The CDR3 totals 11 residues. The CDR3 sequence is CASSLVNGYTF. CDR3 coding DNA: TGTGCCAGCAGCTTAGTTAATGGCTACACCTTC.

The genes are TRBV18 and TRBJ1-1; D remains unclear. CDR1 is KGHSH and CDR2 is LQKENI in the germline V gene. V lost 10 bases and J 7 bases, leaving 25 bases between the germline ends. The CDR3 spans 15 residues. DNA for the CDR3: TGTGCCACCACCCCATTCGACCCCCCGGTTATTGAAGCTTTCTTT. Protein product: CATTPFDPPVIEAFF.

The gene calls are TRBV27 and TRBJ1-2; possibly TRBD1 for D (6 bases). Germline V gives CDR1 MNHEY, CDR2 SMNVEV (reference sequence). Trimming stripped 5 bases from V and 9 bases from J, with 22 bases between. The CDR3 loop spans 15 amino acids. The CDR3 region is CASSTSLSGEGCYTF. For the CDR3, the DNA is TGTGCCAGCAGTACCTCCCTCTCAGGGGAAGGGTGCTACACCTTC.

The rearrangement links TRBV2 to TRBJ2-3; 11 bases line up with TRBD1. Per germline, CDR1 SNHLY and CDR2 FYNNEI. There are 16 residues in the CDR3. V dropped 6 bases and J dropped 1; count of bases not matched to a gene: 6. This CDR3 reads CASSGQGALGTDTQYF. The CDR3 DNA reads TGTGCCAGCAGCGGACAGGGGGCCTTGGGCACAGATACGCAGTATTTT.

The table lists this clone with a few counts. The chain carries TRBV4-1 and TRBJ1-2; TRBD1 agrees at 7 bases. Germline V gives CDR1 MGHRA, CDR2 YSYEKL. This CDR3 is 16 amino acids long. Unmatched junction bases numbered 12, after V lost 0 bases and J lost 8 bases. CDR3 residues: CASSQDPNRQGWGYTF. The CDR3 DNA is TGCGCCAGCAGCCAAGACCCCAATAGACAGGGCTGGGGCTACACCTTC.

The chain employs TRBV19 and TRBJ2-7; 9 nucleotides match TRBD1. CDR1 is LNHDA, CDR2 SQIVND, per germline (reference sequence). Unmatched junction bases numbered 7, after V lost 5 bases and J lost 2 bases. The CDR3 loop spans 15 amino acids. The CDR3 DNA sequence: TGTGCCAGTAGTGCAGGGACAGGGAGAACCTACGAGCAGTACTTC. This sequence encodes CASSAGTGRTYEQYF.